A single T cell receptor beta chain is shown here with its context. Its cognate antigen is unknown. The data were taken from a study of T-cell memory formation after mild COVID-19. CDR1 and CDR2 from the germline V gene are SEHNR and FQNEAQ (reference sequence). After removal of 3 bases from V and 6 bases from J, the junction contained 9 bases not matched to a gene. This CDR3 has 15 residues. UMIs and sample barcodes were carried by the TCR alpha and TCR beta cDNA libraries that 5'RACE produced using constant-segment primers. One entry per CDR3 protein, called by TCRdb with MiXCR from the 5' RACE reads. The table records more than 300,000 distinct CDR3 sequences, around 13% of them present only once. Overall study results and limits: Cross-reactive memory appears to have joined, as suggested by some responding clones showing up in pre-infection memory. Day 15 to 85 contracting clones showed balanced CD4/CD8; day 15 to 37 expanders favored CD4+.

This sequence joins TRBV7-9 and TRBJ1-1; 8 bases are shared with TRBD1. The sample taken for sequencing was PBMCs or a T cell subset sorted from them (not recorded which). The sequence came from a man between 18 and 29 years old who had mild COVID-19 (a few samples of this study predate the infection). Cell type and time point are not known. The CDR3 loop is CASSFRGRGFSEAFF. The CDR3 DNA reads as TGTGCCAGCAGCTTCAGGGGGCGAGGGTTCTCTGAAGCTTTCTTT. Combining the CDR3 with reference TRBV7-9 and TRBJ1-1 gives the whole variable domain DTGVSQNPRHKITKRGQNVTFRCDPISEHNRLYWYRQTLGQGPEFLTYFQNEAQLEKSRLLSDRFSAERPKGSFSTLEIQRTEQGDSAMYLCASSFRGRGFSEAFFGQGTRLTVV.